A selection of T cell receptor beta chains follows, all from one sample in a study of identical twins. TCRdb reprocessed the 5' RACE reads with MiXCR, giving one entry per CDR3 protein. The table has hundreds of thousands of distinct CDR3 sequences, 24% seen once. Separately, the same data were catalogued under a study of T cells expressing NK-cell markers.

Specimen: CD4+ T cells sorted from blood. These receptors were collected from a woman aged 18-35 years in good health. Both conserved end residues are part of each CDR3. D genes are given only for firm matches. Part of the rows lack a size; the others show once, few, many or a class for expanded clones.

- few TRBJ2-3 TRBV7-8 TGTGCCAGCAGCCATTATAGAGACCAGGGTCGGTCAGATACGCAGTATTTT CASSHYRDQGRSDTQYF
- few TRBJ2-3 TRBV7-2 TGTGCCAGCAGCCTGAATACTAGCCCCGATACGCAGTATTTT CASSLNTSPDTQYF
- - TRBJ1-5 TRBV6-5 TGTGCCAGCAGTTACTCGTCCCATCAGCCCCAGCATTTT CASSYSSHQPQHF
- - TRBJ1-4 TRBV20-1 TGCAGTGCTAGAGGGGGTCTCGGAGAAAAACTGTTTTTT CSARGGLGEKLFF
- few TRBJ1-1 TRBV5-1 TGCGCCAGCAGCTTGGGGGCCAGTAACACTGAAGCTTTCTTT CASSLGASNTEAFF
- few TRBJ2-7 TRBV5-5 TGTGCCAGCAGCGGAGTAGCGTCCTCCTACGAGCAGTACTTC CASSGVASSYEQYF
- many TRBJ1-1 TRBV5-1 TGCGCCAGCAGCCGGGAATTTGGCACTGAAGCTTTCTTT CASSREFGTEAFF
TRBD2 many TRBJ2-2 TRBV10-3 TGTGCCACCCTGACTAGCCAGAACACCGGGGAGCTGTTTTTT CATLTSQNTGELFF
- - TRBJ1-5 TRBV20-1 TGCAGTGCGGCACTCTCGGGCTATAGCAATCAGCCCCAGCATTTT CSAALSGYSNQPQHF
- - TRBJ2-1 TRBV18 TGTGCCAGCGGGGATGGGGCTTCGAATGAGCAGTTCTTC CASGDGASNEQFF
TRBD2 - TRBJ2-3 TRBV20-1 TGCAGTGCCCCCCCTCCAGCGGGAGGGACAGATACGCAGTATTTT CSAPPPAGGTDTQYF
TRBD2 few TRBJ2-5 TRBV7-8 TGTGCCAGCAGCTTAGGGCTCGGGGCTAGCGGGGTCCGAGAGACCCAGTACTTC CASSLGLGASGVRETQYF
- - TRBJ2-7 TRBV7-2 TGTGCCAGCAGCTTAGCCGGCGGGGGCAGCTCCTACGAGCAGTACTTC CASSLAGGGSSYEQYF
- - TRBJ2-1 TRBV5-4 TGTGCCAGCAGCTTGGGGTACGACAATGAGCAGTTCTTC CASSLGYDNEQFF
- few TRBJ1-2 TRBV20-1 TGCAGTGCGCCTCGGGGGGGCCAAGCTAACTATGGCTACACCTTC CSAPRGGQANYGYTF
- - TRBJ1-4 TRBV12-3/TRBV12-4 TGTGCCAGCAGTTGGGACCGACTATTCGAAAAACTGTTTTTT CASSWDRLFEKLFF
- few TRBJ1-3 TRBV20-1 TGCAGTGTTGGGGACCTCAGAAACACCATATATTTT CSVGDLRNTIYF
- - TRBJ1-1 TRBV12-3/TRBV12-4 TGTGCCGGCAGTTTAAAAGGGGATTTGGGAGCTTTCTTT CAGSLKGDLGAFF
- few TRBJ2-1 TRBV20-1 TGCAGTGCCTCCAGCGGAAATGGTGGCGCGGATGAGCAGTTCTTC CSASSGNGGADEQFF
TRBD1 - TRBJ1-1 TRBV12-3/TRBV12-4 TGTGCCAGCAGAGGCCGGACAGGGCAAAATGAAGCTTTCTTT CASRGRTGQNEAFF
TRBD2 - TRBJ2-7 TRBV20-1 TGCAGTGCTAGACAGGTACTAGCGGGGTCCCGGGACGAGCAGTACTTC CSARQVLAGSRDEQYF
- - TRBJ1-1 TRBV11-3 TGTGCCAGCAGCTTAGACCCACCCCGCCTAATGAACACTGAAGCTTTCTTT CASSLDPPRLMNTEAFF
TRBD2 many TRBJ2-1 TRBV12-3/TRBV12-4 TGTGCCAGCAGGCGGACTAGCGGTTCCTACAATGAGCAGTTCTTC CASRRTSGSYNEQFF
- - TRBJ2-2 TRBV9 TGTGCCAGCAGCCCTTTGATGGGACTCCCCACCGGGGAGCTGTTTTTT CASSPLMGLPTGELFF
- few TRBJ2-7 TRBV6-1 TGTGCCAGCAGGGACCTCGGGGGTACCTACGAGCAGTACTTC CASRDLGGTYEQYF
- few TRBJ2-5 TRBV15 TGTGCCACCAGCAGAGGGTCGGAGACCCAGTACTTC CATSRGSETQYF
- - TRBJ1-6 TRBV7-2 TGTGCCAGCAGCTTAAGCTCTGGGAAGGTATACTCACCCCTCCACTTT CASSLSSGKVYSPLHF
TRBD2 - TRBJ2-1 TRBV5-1 TGCGCCAGCAGCCCTCTTCTCGCAGCGGGAGTTGAGGATGAGCAGTTCTTC CASSPLLAAGVEDEQFF
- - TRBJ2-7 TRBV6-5 TGTGCCAGCAGTTACTCTCCCTCAGGGTACTACGAGCAGTACTTC CASSYSPSGYYEQYF
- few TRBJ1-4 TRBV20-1 TGCAGTGCTAGAGGAGGGAACAGGGAATATGAAAAACTGTTTTTT CSARGGNREYEKLFF
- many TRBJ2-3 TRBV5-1 TGCGCCAGCAGCCCTGGTGGCACAGATACGCAGTATTTT CASSPGGTDTQYF
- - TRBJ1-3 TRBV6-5 TGTGCCAGCAGTTACGGAAATCCAAGGGCTGGAAACACCATATATTTT CASSYGNPRAGNTIYF
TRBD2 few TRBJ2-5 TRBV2 TGTGCCAGCAGTGAAGCGGGGGGGTCAGAGACCCAGTACTTC CASSEAGGSETQYF
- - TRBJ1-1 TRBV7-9 TGTGCCAGCGGACAAAGACAAATTTCTGAAGCTTTCTTT CASGQRQISEAFF
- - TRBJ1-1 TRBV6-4 TGTGCCAGCAGCCCCGGCCGTTATGGGAACACTGAAGCTTTCTTT CASSPGRYGNTEAFF
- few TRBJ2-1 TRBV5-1 TGCGCCAGCAGCTTGGGGGGCCTGGCCCCCCATGAGCAGTTCTTC CASSLGGLAPHEQFF
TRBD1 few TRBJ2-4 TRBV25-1 TGTGCCAGCAGTCCAGACAGGGGCGGTGGAGACATTCAGTACTTC CASSPDRGGGDIQYF
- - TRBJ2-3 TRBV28 TGTGCCACCATAGGGACATCGGGGCGCACAGATACGCAGTATTTT CATIGTSGRTDTQYF
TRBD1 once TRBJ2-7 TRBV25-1 TGTGCCAGCAGTGCCACAGGGGGCGCAGGAATGGAGCAGTACTTC CASSATGGAGMEQYF
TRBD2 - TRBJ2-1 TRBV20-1 TGCAGTGCTAGAGATCCGAGCGGGAGAGCGGGGAATGAGCAGTTCTTC CSARDPSGRAGNEQFF